These 12 T cell receptor beta chains were all obtained from the same sample, sequenced in a study of vaccination and CD4 T cells after COVID-19. These receptors' antigens are unknown. Sequencing of DNA taken from cultured CD4+ T cells relied on the Oncomine TCR Beta short-read assay. TCRdb re-analysed the PCR reads in MiXCR, keeping a single row per CDR3 protein. This table holds about 21,000 distinct CDR3 sequences, 40% to 50% found once. Specified treatment: roughly 11-day PBMC culture with coronavirus spike peptide pools or control peptides (ViraFEST assay). Sequencing was performed on CD4+ T cells from blood, cultured in vitro. The receptors derive from a human donor who had recovered from COVID-19.

In this sample, this clonotype turned up a few times. At one end, the junction sequence differs from germline, possibly due to a read error. The V call is TRBV6-1, the J call TRBJ1-4; 7 bases line up with TRBD1. This CDR3 contains 15 residues. CDR1 and CDR2 from the germline V gene are MNHNS and SASEGT. For the CDR3, the DNA is TGTGCCAGCAGTAGATTTACAGGGGTGCCGGAAAGACTGTTTTTT. Its translation: CASSRFTGVPERLFF.

The chain recombines TRBV20-1 with TRBJ2-1; 13 bases agree with TRBD2. CDR1 and CDR2 (germline): DFQATT, SNEGSKA (reference sequence). V dropped 6 bases and J dropped 7; count of bases not matched to a gene: 6. The CDR3 has 14 amino acids. CDR3 residues: CSAATSGRSNEQFF. CDR3 coding DNA: TGCAGTGCAGCGACTAGCGGGAGGTCAAATGAGCAGTTCTTC.

This sequence joins TRBV28 and TRBJ2-3; D ambiguous. Per germline, CDR1 MDHEN and CDR2 SYDVKM. This CDR3 is 12 amino acids long. V lost 2 bases, J lost 4 bases, and 4 bases lay in between. CDR3 amino acids: CASSLQADTQYF. In DNA form, the CDR3 reads TGTGCCAGCAGTTTACAGGCAGATACGCAGTATTTT.

This clonotype turned up a few times. The chain links TRBV7-9 to TRBJ1-1; D unclear. The V gene's germline CDR1 is SEHNR and CDR2 FQNEAQ (reference sequence). The CDR3 runs to 16 residues. V lost 3 bases and J 1 base, leaving 15 bases between the germline ends. CDR3 sequence reads: CASSLLMGQGNTEAFF. CDR3 bases: TGTGCCAGCAGCTTGTTGATGGGCCAAGGGAACACTGAAGCTTTCTTT.

This clonotype has more than one count but fewer than ten. The chain is built from TRBV7-2 and TRBJ1-5; 8 bases line up with TRBD1. This CDR3 region has 16 residues. CDR1 SGHTA and CDR2 FQGNSA come from the germline V gene. The V segment lost 5 bases and the J segment 3 bases; nucleotides outside the gene matches: 9. This CDR3 reads CASSPRQGFHNQPQHF. CDR3 sequence (DNA): TGTGCCAGCAGCCCGCGACAGGGGTTCCACAATCAGCCCCAGCATTTT.

V is TRBV7-3 and J is TRBJ2-3, with no clear D. Germline V gene sequence: CDR1 SGHTA, CDR2 FQGTGA. Between the trimmed V and J ends, which lost 2 bases and 2 bases, there was a span of 11 bases. This CDR3 has 15 residues. CDR3 residues: CASSLDSRHTDTQYF. The CDR3 DNA sequence: TGTGCCAGCAGCTTAGATTCGAGGCACACAGATACGCAGTATTTT.

This rearrangement joins TRBV10-3 to TRBJ2-7; 7 nucleotides agree with TRBD2. The junction had 4 bases not matched to a gene; V was cut back by 4 bases and J by 1 base. Germline CDR1 reads ENHRY; CDR2 reads SYGVKD. CDR3 length equals 14 residues. Here the CDR3 reads CAISGGGSSYEQYF. In DNA form, the CDR3 reads TGTGCCATCAGTGGGGGAGGGTCTTCCTACGAGCAGTACTTC.

This clonotype was seen a few times. This chain connects TRBV12-3 or TRBV12-4 to TRBJ2-1; D ambiguous. Trimming pared 3 bases from V and 6 bases from J, leaving 9 bases between. The CDR3 extends over 13 amino acids. CDR3 nucleotide sequence: TGTGCCAGCAGTTTGAAACTTATCAATGAGCAGTTCTTC. This translates into CASSLKLINEQFF.

The CDR3 region is CASSHGHTASGYGYTF. CDR3 coding DNA: TGCGCCAGCAGCCACGGACACACCGCATCAGGCTATGGCTACACCTTC. The J gene is TRBJ1-2, the V gene TRBV5-1; a possible D gene is TRBD1 (5 bases). CDR1 SGHRS and CDR2 YFSETQ come from the germline V gene. The V and J ends lost 4 bases and 4 bases respectively, with 20 bases between them. The CDR3 has 16 residues.

This clonotype was picked up a small number of times. V is TRBV5-1 and J is TRBJ1-1; TRBD1 aligns across 12 bases. Germline V gives CDR1 SGHRS, CDR2 YFSETQ. With V trimmed by 3 bases and J by 1 base, 4 bases remained unmatched. The length of the CDR3 is 16 residues. CDR3 coding DNA: TGCGCCAGCAGCTGGGGGACAGGGGGCGAGAACACTGAAGCTTTCTTT. It is translated as CASSWGTGGENTEAFF.

V is TRBV11-2 and J is TRBJ2-5, with no clear D. CDR1 is SGHAT, CDR2 FQNNGV, per germline. The CDR3 is 13 amino acids. V dropped 4 bases and J dropped 2 bases, with 8 bases sitting between them. The chain's CDR3 is CASSWAYQETQYF. The CDR3 nucleotides read TGTGCCAGCAGCTGGGCCTATCAAGAGACCCAGTACTTC.

For the CDR3, the DNA is TGTGCCAGCAGCGGACGGAGCCCTGGGTACACCTTC. Protein product: CASSGRSPGYTF. J is TRBJ1-2 and V is TRBV7-2; no definite D call. Germline values: CDR1 SGHTA, CDR2 FQGNSA. V lost 5 bases and J 11 bases, leaving 15 bases between the germline ends. The CDR3 runs 12 residues.